Described below is a single TCR beta chain sequence and its context. The antigen is undetermined. Noted time point: longitudinal time-point 3. The sample comes from a study of neurological immune-mediated disorders. Whole-study findings and limits: Multiple sclerosis patients had less TCR clonal expansion than even healthy controls, unlike HTLV-1-associated myelopathy.

TCRdb processed the 5' RACE reads anew with MiXCR; each CDR3 protein has one entry. Of around 51,000 distinct CDR3 sequences listed, approximately 12% are singletons. Germline V gives CDR1 SGHRS, CDR2 YFSETQ. CDR3 length equals 14 residues. Trimming took 5 bases from V and 3 from J; bases not matched to a gene: 6. Material: PBMCs. The rearrangement uses TRBV5-1 and TRBJ2-7; 9 bases agree with TRBD1. This clonotype was obtained from a male donor with HTLV-1-associated myelopathy (HAM/TSP). CDR3 sequence (DNA): TGCGCCAGCAGATACGGACAGGGGAGCTACGAGCAGTACTTC. Encoded protein: CASRYGQGSYEQYF.